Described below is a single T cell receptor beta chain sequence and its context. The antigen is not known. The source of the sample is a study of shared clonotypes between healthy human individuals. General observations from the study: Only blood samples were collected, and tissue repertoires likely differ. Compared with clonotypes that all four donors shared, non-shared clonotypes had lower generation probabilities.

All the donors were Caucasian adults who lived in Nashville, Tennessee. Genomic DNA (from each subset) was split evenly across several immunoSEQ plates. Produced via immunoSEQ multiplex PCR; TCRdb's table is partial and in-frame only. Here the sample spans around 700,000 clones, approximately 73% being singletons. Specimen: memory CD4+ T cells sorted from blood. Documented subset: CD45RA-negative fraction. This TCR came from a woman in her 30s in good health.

This CDR3 reads CASSHGGRAGTNTGELFF. The CDR3 DNA follows: TGTGCCAGCAGCCACGGGGGCAGAGCGGGGACGAACACCGGGGAGCTGTTTTTT. The chain uses TRBV5-4 and TRBJ2-2; D may be TRBD2 (7 bases). This CDR3 has 18 amino acids. Germline V gives CDR1 SGHNT, CDR2 YYREEE (reference sequence). Trimming removed 4 bases at V and 0 bases at J, with 19 bases between.